Included here is one TCR beta chain sequence, with context. No antigen is known for it. Clones were read by immunoSEQ multiplex PCR, and TCRdb kept only the in-frame ones, dropping some. The sample shows 55,000 to 65,000 clones, about 89% of them seen only once. This specimen belongs to a study of T cell repertoires in ileal Crohn's disease. Overall study findings and caveats: The median delay to postoperative endoscopy was approximately 6.9 months.

This CDR3 spans 14 amino acids. CDR1 is SQVTM, CDR2 ANQGSEA, per germline. Deletions cut 5 bases from V and 6 bases from J, with 16 bases between. Indicated time point: neoterminal ileum biopsy at postoperative endoscopy, about 6 months after surgery. The V gene is TRBV29-1, the J gene TRBJ2-2; tentatively, D is TRBD2 (6 bases). This TCR was sampled from an adult with Crohn's disease. Sequencing was performed on ileal tissue. This CDR3 is CSVRTSGGPGELFF. DNA for the CDR3: TGCAGCGTTAGGACTTCCGGGGGACCCGGGGAGCTGTTTTTT.